Listed below are T cell receptor beta chains from one sample, sequenced in a study of T-cell memory formation after mild COVID-19. TCRdb used MiXCR to reprocess the 5' RACE reads, holding one entry per CDR3 protein. The data contain 400,000 to 500,000 distinct CDR3 sequences, approximately 20% of them seen just once; the ten biggest clones take up approximately 8.1%. The specimen sequenced was PBMCs or a T cell subset sorted from them (not recorded which). Every receptor here comes from an adult woman who had mild COVID-19 (a few samples of this study predate the infection). Cell type and time point are not known. Each CDR3 is given with its conserved first and last residue. A D gene is named only where the DNA matches it firmly. The size of a clone is reported for some rows only, either as once, few or many, or as a class for expanded clones.

j_gene | abundance | d_gene | v_gene | CDR3nt | CDR3aa
TRBJ1-1 | . | . | TRBV29-1 | TGCAGCGTTGGTGACACTGAAGCTTTCTTT | CSVGDTEAFF
TRBJ2-1 | . | . | TRBV7-2 | TGTGCCAGCAGCTTGGTGAAGAAGGACTCCTACAATGAGCAGTTCTTC | CASSLVKKDSYNEQFF
TRBJ1-1 | few | TRBD1 | TRBV12-5 | TGTGCTAGTGGTTCGGTACTGGACAGGGCTTACACTGAAGCTTTCTTT | CASGSVLDRAYTEAFF
TRBJ1-1 | . | TRBD1 | TRBV20-1 | TGCAGTGCTAGGCCGGGACAGGGACGGAACACTGAAGCTTTCTTT | CSARPGQGRNTEAFF
TRBJ1-1 | . | . | TRBV5-1 | TGCGCCAGCAGCTCCACAGGGAGGGGCCTGAACACTGAAGCTTTCTTT | CASSSTGRGLNTEAFF
TRBJ2-4 | . | . | TRBV29-1 | TGCAGCGTTACAATTCAGGAAGCCAAAAACATTCAGTACTTC | CSVTIQEAKNIQYF
TRBJ2-1 | . | . | TRBV20-1 | TGCAGTGCTAGTCTTGGGGGGGGGCCTTACGATGAGCAGTTCTTC | CSASLGGGPYDEQFF
TRBJ1-2 | few | TRBD1 | TRBV7-9 | TGTGCCAGCAGCCATACAGGGGGCGCCGATGGCTACACCTTC | CASSHTGGADGYTF
TRBJ2-1 | few | TRBD2 | TRBV18 | TGTGCCAGCTCACCATTAACTAGCGGGAGGATCCAGGAGCAGTTCTTC | CASSPLTSGRIQEQFF
TRBJ1-4 | . | . | TRBV20-1 | TGCAGTGCTAGGTTGGGCAGGTCGCGGGAAAAACTGTTTTTT | CSARLGRSREKLFF
TRBJ2-7 | few | TRBD1 | TRBV5-4 | TGTGCCAGCAGCTTGGTGGCAGGGGGCGAGCAGTACTTC | CASSLVAGGEQYF
TRBJ1-2 | few | . | TRBV7-6 | TGTGCCAGCAGCTTATCGATGGGGGTCGGTGGCTACACCTTC | CASSLSMGVGGYTF
TRBJ2-1 | . | . | TRBV11-2 | TGTGCCAGCAGCTATGAACCCAGGGGTGAGCAGTTCTTC | CASSYEPRGEQFF
TRBJ2-7 | . | TRBD1 | TRBV12-3/TRBV12-4 | TGTGCCAGCAGCAATATTGTGGGGACAGGGGTTTCCTACGAGCAGTACTTC | CASSNIVGTGVSYEQYF
TRBJ1-1 | . | TRBD1 | TRBV20-1 | TGCAGTGCTAGACTCAGGGGGAGTAACACTGAAGCTTTCTTT | CSARLRGSNTEAFF
TRBJ2-1 | few | . | TRBV7-9 | TGTGCCAGCAGCATCCAAACCCGGGGGAATGAGCAGTTCTTC | CASSIQTRGNEQFF
TRBJ2-7 | few | . | TRBV15 | TGTGCCACCAGCCGCGGGGACGGTAGCACCTACGAGCAGTACTTC | CATSRGDGSTYEQYF
TRBJ1-1 | few | . | TRBV9 | TGTGCCAGCAGCGCCCAGGGGAACGCTCAGGCTTTCTTT | CASSAQGNAQAFF
TRBJ2-7 | . | . | TRBV9 | TGTGCCAGCAGCGTAGCTCCAGGGTCGGCCTACGAGCAGTACTTC | CASSVAPGSAYEQYF
TRBJ2-1 | . | TRBD2 | TRBV6-2/TRBV6-3 | TGTGCCAGCAGTATGGTTGGACTAGCGGACAATGAGCAGTTCTTC | CASSMVGLADNEQFF
TRBJ1-3 | few | . | TRBV2 | TGTGCCAGCAGTTTTTCAGTCTCTACGGTCGAGGCTGGAAACACCATATATTTT | CASSFSVSTVEAGNTIYF
TRBJ2-1 | . | TRBD1 | TRBV15 | TGTGCCACCAGCAGACCTAGACAGGGGTCCTACAATGAGCAGTTCTTC | CATSRPRQGSYNEQFF
TRBJ2-1 | . | TRBD2 | TRBV19 | TGTGCCAGTAGAGCTAGCGGGATAAATGAGCAGTTCTTC | CASRASGINEQFF
TRBJ2-3 | . | . | TRBV11-2 | TGTGCCAGCAGCCCATTTATTCGCACAGATACGCAGTATTTT | CASSPFIRTDTQYF
TRBJ2-2 | many | . | TRBV7-9 | TGTGCCAGCAGCGGCTACTGGGGGGAGCTGAACACCGGGGAGCTGTTTTTT | CASSGYWGELNTGELFF
TRBJ2-7 | many | TRBD1 | TRBV19 | TGTGCCAGTAGTCAGGGGGCCTCCTACGAGCAGTACTTC | CASSQGASYEQYF
TRBJ2-3 | . | . | TRBV21-1 | TGTGCCAGCAGCAAAATCAAAAGCGGGGGGGCTGGAGATACGCAGTATTTT | CASSKIKSGGAGDTQYF
TRBJ2-3 | . | . | TRBV7-2 | TGTGCCAGCAGCTTAGGATCGGGACATGGGCGTATTTTCCCAGATACGCAGTATTTT | CASSLGSGHGRIFPDTQYF
TRBJ2-1 | . | . | TRBV20-1 | TGCAGTGCTGGGAGACGCGGGAATGAGCAGTTCTTC | CSAGRRGNEQFF
TRBJ2-3 | few | . | TRBV12-3/TRBV12-4 | TGTGCCAGCAGGTCCTCCGGACTGGGCCCAGATACGCAGTATTTT | CASRSSGLGPDTQYF
TRBJ2-1 | few | . | TRBV19 | TGTGCCAGTAGAAGCCCCAGGGCTAATGAGCAGTTCTTC | CASRSPRANEQFF
TRBJ1-2 | few | . | TRBV13 | TGTGCCAGCAGCTTACCCGAAATAGGCGGCTACACCTTC | CASSLPEIGGYTF
TRBJ2-2 | many | . | TRBV24-1 | TGTGCCACCAGTGATTTGACCGGGACCCACAACACCGGGGAGCTGTTTTTT | CATSDLTGTHNTGELFF